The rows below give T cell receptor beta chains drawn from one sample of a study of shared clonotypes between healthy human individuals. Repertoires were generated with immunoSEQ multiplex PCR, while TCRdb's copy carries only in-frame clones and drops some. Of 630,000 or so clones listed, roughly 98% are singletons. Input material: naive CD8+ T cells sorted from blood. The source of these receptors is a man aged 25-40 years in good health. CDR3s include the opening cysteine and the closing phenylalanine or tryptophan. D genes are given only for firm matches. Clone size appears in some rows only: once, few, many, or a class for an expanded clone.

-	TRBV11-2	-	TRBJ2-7	TGTGCCAGCAGCCGAGGGGGGGGAGCCCCGCCCGAGCAGTACTTC	CASSRGGGAPPEQYF
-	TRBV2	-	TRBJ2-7	TGTGCCAGCAGTGTTGGCAGTCCCTACGAGCAGTACTTC	CASSVGSPYEQYF
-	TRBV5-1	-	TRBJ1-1	TGCGCCAGCAGCTTCGGGACCTTGAACACTGAAGCTTTCTTT	CASSFGTLNTEAFF
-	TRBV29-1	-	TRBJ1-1	TGCAGCGTTGAGTGGGAAACTGAAGCTTTCTTT	CSVEWETEAFF
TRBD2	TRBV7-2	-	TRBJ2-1	TGTGCCAGCAGCTTAATCTCAGGGAGGGGATTCTCCTACAATGAGCAGTTCTTC	CASSLISGRGFSYNEQFF
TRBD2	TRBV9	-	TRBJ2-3	TGTGCCAGCAGCGCCGGACTAGCGGGAGGGCCGGTGTCAGATACGCAGTATTTT	CASSAGLAGGPVSDTQYF
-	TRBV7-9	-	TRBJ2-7	TGTGCCAGCAGCCCACAATTGGGGCCTTCCTCCTACGAGCAGTACTTC	CASSPQLGPSSYEQYF
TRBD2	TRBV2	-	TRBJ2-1	TGTGCCGGACCGGGACTAGAGCTCAATGAGCAGTTCTTC	CAGPGLELNEQFF
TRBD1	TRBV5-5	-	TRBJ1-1	TGTGCCAGCAGCGGGGACAGCAACGAGCACTGGAACACTGAAGCTTTCTTT	CASSGDSNEHWNTEAFF
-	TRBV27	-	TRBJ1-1	TGTGCCAGCTTCATGGGGTTGGAAGCTTTCTTT	CASFMGLEAFF
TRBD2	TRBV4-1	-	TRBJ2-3	TGCGCCAGCAGCCAAGGTATTCGACTAGCATCCGATACGCAGTATTTT	CASSQGIRLASDTQYF
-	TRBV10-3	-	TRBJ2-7	TGTGCCATCAGTGAAAAACTCTCTGGATCCTACGAGCAGTACTTC	CAISEKLSGSYEQYF
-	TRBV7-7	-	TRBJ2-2	TGTGCCAGCAGCGCTAACCTAGTTTACACCGGGGAGCTGTTTTTT	CASSANLVYTGELFF
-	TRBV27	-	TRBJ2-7	TGTGCCAGCAGTTCCGGGACCTACGAGCAGTACTTC	CASSSGTYEQYF
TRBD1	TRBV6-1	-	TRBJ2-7	TGTGCCAGCAGTGTCCGGACAGGCCCTTTATCCTACGAGCAGTACTTC	CASSVRTGPLSYEQYF
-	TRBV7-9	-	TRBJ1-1	TGTGCCAGCAGCTTAGGGTGGGGTAGGGACACTGAAGCTTTCTTT	CASSLGWGRDTEAFF
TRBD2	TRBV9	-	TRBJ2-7	TGTGCCAGCAGCCTCGGGACTAGCTACGAGCAGTACTTC	CASSLGTSYEQYF
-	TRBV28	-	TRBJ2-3	TGTGCCAGCAGTTCCCAGAACACAGATACGCAGTATTTT	CASSSQNTDTQYF
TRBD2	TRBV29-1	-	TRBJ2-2	TGCAGCGTTGAAGAAGGTTCGGGGAGGGCTACCCGGGAGCTGTTTTTT	CSVEEGSGRATRELFF
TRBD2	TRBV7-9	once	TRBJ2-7	TGTGCCAGCAGCCCCCCGGGACTACGCTCCTACGAGCAGTACTTC	CASSPPGLRSYEQYF
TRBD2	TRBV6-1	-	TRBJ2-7	TGTGCCATCAATAGCGGGAGTATCTACGAGCAGTACTTC	CAINSGSIYEQYF
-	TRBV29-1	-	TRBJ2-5	TGCAGCGTTGTCCGGGCAGTATCGTACCAAGAGACCCAGTACTTC	CSVVRAVSYQETQYF
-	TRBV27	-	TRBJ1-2	TGTGCCAGCAGTTCCACACCCCGGGACATTAACTATGGCTACACCTTC	CASSSTPRDINYGYTF
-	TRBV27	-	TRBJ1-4	TGTGCCAGCAGTCTACAGGGATTGAATGAAAAACTGTTTTTT	CASSLQGLNEKLFF
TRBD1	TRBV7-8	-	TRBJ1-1	TGTGCCAGCAGCTTATACGCGGAGACAGGGGGCACTCGAGCGAACACTGAAGCTTTCTTT	CASSLYAETGGTRANTEAFF
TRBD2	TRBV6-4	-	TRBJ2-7	TGTGCCAGCAGTGACTCAGGCCCGCTAGCGGGAGACTACGAGCAGTACTTC	CASSDSGPLAGDYEQYF
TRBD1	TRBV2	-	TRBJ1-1	TGTGCCAGCAGCGCCCGACAGGGCGGGTACACTGAAGCTTTCTTT	CASSARQGGYTEAFF
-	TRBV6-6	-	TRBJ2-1	TGTGCCAGCATCGTACGGGGAGGGGGGTCCAATGAGCAGTTCTTC	CASIVRGGGSNEQFF
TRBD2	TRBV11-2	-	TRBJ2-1	TGTGCCAGCAGCTTACTAGCGGGAGGGCCTGATGAGCAGTTCTTC	CASSLLAGGPDEQFF
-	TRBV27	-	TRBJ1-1	TGTGCCAGCAGTTTGGGCCCGGGGATGAACACTGAAGCTTTCTTT	CASSLGPGMNTEAFF
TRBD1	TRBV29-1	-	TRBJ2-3	TGCAGCGTTGAAGATAGGGGACAGGGGCTCGATACGCAGTATTTT	CSVEDRGQGLDTQYF
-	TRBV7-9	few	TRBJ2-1	TGTGCCAGCAGGCCCACCCTAGAAAATGAGCAGTTCTTC	CASRPTLENEQFF
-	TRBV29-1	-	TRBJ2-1	TGCAGCGTTGTGTTAGCGGATTACAATGAGCAGTTCTTC	CSVVLADYNEQFF
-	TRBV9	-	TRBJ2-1	TGTGCCAGCAGCCCCCTCGGACAGACCTACAATGAGCAGTTCTTC	CASSPLGQTYNEQFF
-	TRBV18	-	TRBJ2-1	TGTGCCAGCTCGGAAGGAGTTGATGAGCAGTTCTTC	CASSEGVDEQFF
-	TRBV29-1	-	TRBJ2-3	TGCAGCGTTATATCTCAGTTTAGCACAGATACGCAGTATTTT	CSVISQFSTDTQYF
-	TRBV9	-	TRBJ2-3	TGTGCCAGCAGCGCGAGACTTACTAGCACAGATACGCAGTATTTT	CASSARLTSTDTQYF
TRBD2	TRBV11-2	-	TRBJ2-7	TGTGCCAGCAGGACAGCGGGAGGTTTCTCCTACGAGCAGTACTTC	CASRTAGGFSYEQYF
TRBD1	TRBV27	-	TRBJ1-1	TGTGCCAGCAGTTACCGGGACAGGGACACTGAAGCTTTCTTT	CASSYRDRDTEAFF
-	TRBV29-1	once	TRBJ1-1	TGCAGCGTGGACACATCGAGAACTGAAGCTTTCTTT	CSVDTSRTEAFF
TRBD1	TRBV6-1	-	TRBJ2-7	TGTGCCAGCAGGAATACCGGGACAGGGTATCACGAGCAGTACTTC	CASRNTGTGYHEQYF
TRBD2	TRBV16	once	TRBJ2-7	TGTGCCAGCAGCGGAGAGGGACTAGCGGGAAGGGGTGAGCAGTACTTC	CASSGEGLAGRGEQYF
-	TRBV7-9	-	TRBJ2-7	TGTGCCAGCAGCCCCGGAGTTAGGGCCGACGAGGGGCAGTACTTC	CASSPGVRADEGQYF
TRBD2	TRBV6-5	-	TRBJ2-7	TGTGCCAGCAAGTTAGCGGGCTCGCCCTACGAGCAGTACTTC	CASKLAGSPYEQYF
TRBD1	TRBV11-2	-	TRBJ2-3	TGTGCCAGCAGCTTAGGACAGGGAACACTCCACACAGATACGCAGTATTTT	CASSLGQGTLHTDTQYF
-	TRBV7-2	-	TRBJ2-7	TGTGCCAGCAGCTTATTTCAGGGGACAACTTACGAGCAGTACTTC	CASSLFQGTTYEQYF
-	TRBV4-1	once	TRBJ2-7	TGCGCCAGCAGCCCTACCCTGCGGGACAGTCGCCTCTTC	CASSPTLRDSRLF
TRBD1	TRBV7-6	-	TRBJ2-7	TGTGCCAGCAGCGGACAGGGATCGCCATCCTACGAGCAGTACTTC	CASSGQGSPSYEQYF
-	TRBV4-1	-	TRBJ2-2	TGCGCCAGCAGCCAAGGGACCCAACCTGGTACCGGGGAGCTGTTTTTT	CASSQGTQPGTGELFF
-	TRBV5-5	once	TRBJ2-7	TGTGCCAGCAGCTTGCGGCCAGGTGGGACCTCCTACGAGCAGTACTTC	CASSLRPGGTSYEQYF
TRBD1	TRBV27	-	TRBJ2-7	TGTGCCAGCAGTTCCCGCCGGGACAGGGGGTCCTACGAGCAGTACTTC	CASSSRRDRGSYEQYF
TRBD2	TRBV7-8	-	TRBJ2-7	TGTGCCAGCAGCCAACTAGCGGGATCCGACCCTGAGCAGTACTTC	CASSQLAGSDPEQYF